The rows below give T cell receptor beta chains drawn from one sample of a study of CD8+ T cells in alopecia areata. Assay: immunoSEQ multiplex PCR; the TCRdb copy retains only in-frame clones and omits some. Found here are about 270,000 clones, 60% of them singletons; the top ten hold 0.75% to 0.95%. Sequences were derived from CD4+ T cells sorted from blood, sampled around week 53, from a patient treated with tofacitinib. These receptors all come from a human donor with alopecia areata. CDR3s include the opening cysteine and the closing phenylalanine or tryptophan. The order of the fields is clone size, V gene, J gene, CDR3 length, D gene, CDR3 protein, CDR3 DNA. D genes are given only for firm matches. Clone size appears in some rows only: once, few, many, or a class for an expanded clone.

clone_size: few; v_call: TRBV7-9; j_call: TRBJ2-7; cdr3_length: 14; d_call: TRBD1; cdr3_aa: CASSLGQGLYEQYF; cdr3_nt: TGTGCCAGCAGCTTAGGACAGGGGTTGTACGAGCAGTACTTC
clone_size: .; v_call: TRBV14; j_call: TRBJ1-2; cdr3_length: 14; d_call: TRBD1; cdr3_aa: CASSPLDRAHGYTF; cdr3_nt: TGTGCCAGCAGCCCTTTGGACAGGGCTCATGGCTACACCTTC
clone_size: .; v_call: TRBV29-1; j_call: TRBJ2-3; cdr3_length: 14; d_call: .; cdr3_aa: CSVEPGTGTEGQYF; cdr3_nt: TGCAGCGTTGAACCCGGGACTGGGACAGAGGGGCAGTATTTT
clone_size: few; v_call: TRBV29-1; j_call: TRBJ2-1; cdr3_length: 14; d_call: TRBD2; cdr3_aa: CSVERLAGSNEQFF; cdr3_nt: TGCAGCGTTGAACGGCTAGCGGGGTCCAATGAGCAGTTCTTC
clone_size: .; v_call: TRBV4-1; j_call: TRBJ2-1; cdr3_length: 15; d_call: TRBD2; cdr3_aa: CASSPSGGPYNEQFF; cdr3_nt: TGCGCCAGCAGCCCTAGCGGGGGGCCCTACAATGAGCAGTTCTTC
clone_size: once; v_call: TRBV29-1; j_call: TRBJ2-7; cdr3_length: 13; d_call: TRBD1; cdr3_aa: CSVEGTGTYEQYF; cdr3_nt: TGCAGCGTTGAAGGGACAGGCACCTACGAGCAGTACTTC
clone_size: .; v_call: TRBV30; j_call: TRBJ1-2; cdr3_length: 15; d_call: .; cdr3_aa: CAWQEGVLANYGYTF; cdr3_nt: TGTGCCTGGCAGGAGGGGGTGCTAGCTAACTATGGCTACACCTTC
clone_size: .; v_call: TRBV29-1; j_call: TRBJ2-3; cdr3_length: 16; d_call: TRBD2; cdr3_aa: CSVEGVAGYSTDTQYF; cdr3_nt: TGCAGCGTTGAAGGGGTAGCGGGGTACAGCACAGATACGCAGTATTTT
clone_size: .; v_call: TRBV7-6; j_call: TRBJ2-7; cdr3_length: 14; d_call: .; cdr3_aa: CASSSDGALYEQYF; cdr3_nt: TGTGCCAGCAGCTCCGACGGGGCTCTGTACGAGCAGTACTTC
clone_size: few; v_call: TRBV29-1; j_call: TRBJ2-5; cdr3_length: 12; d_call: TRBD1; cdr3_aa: CSATGGEETQYF; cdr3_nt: TGCAGCGCCACAGGGGGCGAGGAGACCCAGTACTTC
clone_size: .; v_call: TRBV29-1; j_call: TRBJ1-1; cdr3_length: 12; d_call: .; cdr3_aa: CSVVSLTAEAFF; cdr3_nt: TGCAGCGTTGTGTCCCTGACGGCTGAAGCTTTCTTT
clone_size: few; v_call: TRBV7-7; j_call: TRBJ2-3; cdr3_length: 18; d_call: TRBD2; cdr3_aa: CASSASLLAGGGTDTQYF; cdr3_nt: TGTGCTAGCAGCGCCTCCCTACTAGCGGGGGGAGGGACAGATACGCAGTATTTT
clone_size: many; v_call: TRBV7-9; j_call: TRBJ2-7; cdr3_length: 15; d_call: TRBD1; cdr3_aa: CASSLQAGGLYEQYF; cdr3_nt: TGTGCCAGCAGCTTACAGGCAGGGGGTTTGTACGAGCAGTACTTC
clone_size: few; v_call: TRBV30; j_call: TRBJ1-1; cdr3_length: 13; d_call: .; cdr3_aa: CAWSGGTPSEAFF; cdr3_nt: TGTGCCTGGAGTGGTGGGACACCTTCTGAAGCTTTCTTT
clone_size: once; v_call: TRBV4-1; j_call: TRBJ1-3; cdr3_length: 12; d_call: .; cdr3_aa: CASSPSGATIYF; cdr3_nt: TGCGCCAGCAGCCCCTCAGGGGCTACCATATATTTT